The 29 T cell receptor beta chains presented below share a single source sample, sequenced in a study of vaccination effects on CD4 cells after COVID-19. Assay: immunoSEQ multiplex PCR; the TCRdb copy retains only in-frame clones and omits some. Among more than 25,000 clones, roughly 80% were seen once, and the ten largest hold more than 5%. CD4+ T cells specific for antigen were expanded with viral peptide pools by the ViraFEST assay before sequencing. It was after nine to ten days of culture that CD4+ T cells were isolated. All participants had two doses of either the BNT162b2 or mRNA-1273 vaccine. For these receptors, no antigen is known. Sequenced here: CD4+ T cells from PBMCs cultured with SARS-CoV-2 spike peptides, sampled after COVID-19 vaccination. These receptors all come from a human donor who received a COVID-19 vaccine. Some clones in this sample may be carry-over from other donors' samples.

The chain has TRBV9 and TRBJ2-5; 14 nucleotides align to TRBD2. The CDR3 length is 16 residues. Per germline, CDR1 SGDLS and CDR2 YYNGEE. V shed 4 bases, J shed 4 bases, and the junction held 6 bases outside the gene matches. The CDR3 protein is CASSPRTSGGRETQYF. CDR3 nucleotide sequence: TGTGCCAGCAGCCCTCGGACTAGCGGGGGGAGAGAGACCCAGTACTTC. Supplemented by reference TRBV9 and TRBJ2-5, the full variable domain reads DSGVTQTPKHLITATGQRVTLRCSPRSGDLSVYWYQQSLDQGLQFLIQYYNGEERAKGNILERFSAQQFPDLHSELNLSSLELGDSALYFCASSPRTSGGRETQYFGPGTRLLVL.

The chain employs TRBV10-3 and TRBJ1-3; 9 bases are shared with TRBD1. Per the germline V gene, CDR1 is ENHRY and CDR2 is SYGVKD. The CDR3 totals 15 residues. The V segment lost 5 bases and the J segment 4 bases; nucleotides outside the gene matches: 6. Written as DNA, the CDR3 is TGTGCCATCAGTTCCGGGACAGGGAGAGGAAACACCATATATTTT. It is translated as CAISSGTGRGNTIYF.

This clone has a single count. The rearrangement joins TRBV19 to TRBJ1-2, with D possibly being TRBD1 (6 bases). The CDR3 spans 18 residues. Germline V gene lookup returns CDR1 LNHDA and CDR2 SQIVND (reference sequence). V was trimmed by 8 bases and J by 5 bases, leaving 30 bases between them. The CDR3: CASSKMTAGAPLGYGYTF. The CDR3 region has the DNA TGTGCCAGTTCTAAAATGACAGCGGGGGCCCCCTTAGGATATGGCTACACCTTC.

The chain has TRBV5-1 and TRBJ2-5; 9 bases are shared with TRBD2. Looked up from germline, CDR1 is SGHRS and CDR2 is YFSETQ. CDR3 length equals 15 residues. The V and J ends lost 7 bases and 5 bases, in that order; junction bases with no gene match: 12. The CDR3 protein is CASSSGAGGQETQYF. The CDR3 nucleotides are TGCGCCAGCTCCTCTGGGGCGGGGGGGCAGGAGACCCAGTACTTC.

By share, this clone ranks as medium-sized. This chain connects TRBV6-6 to TRBJ1-3; D is unresolved. This CDR3 is built from 17 residues. Germline values: CDR1 MNHNY, CDR2 SVGAGI (reference sequence). Trimming cost V 5 bases and J 4 bases, with 21 bases left between them. The CDR3 sequence: CASSLSHPGMSGNTIYF. CDR3 nucleotides: TGTGCCAGCAGTCTAAGCCACCCGGGGATGAGCGGAAACACCATATATTTT.

The chain has TRBV5-1 and TRBJ2-3; 7 bases match TRBD2. Looked up from germline, CDR1 is SGHRS and CDR2 is YFSETQ. Unmatched junction bases numbered 6, after V lost 1 base and J lost 1 base. The CDR3 contains 16 residues. Written as DNA, the CDR3 is TGCGCCAGCAGCTTGACTAGCGTTACTCGCACAGATACGCAGTATTTT. This codes for CASSLTSVTRTDTQYF.

This clone turned up a few times. The chain is built from TRBV27 and TRBJ2-2, with D perhaps matching TRBD1 or TRBD2 (6 bases each). The CDR3 runs 17 residues. V was pared by 0 bases and J by 1 base, with 12 bases between. Germline assignment: CDR1 MNHEY and CDR2 SMNVEV (reference sequence). CDR3 region: CASSLSPGAVNTGELFF. The CDR3 DNA reads TGTGCCAGCAGTTTATCCCCGGGGGCCGTGAACACCGGGGAGCTGTTTTTT.

This clone has only one observation. This chain uses TRBV18 with TRBJ1-5, with TRBD1 matching 7 bases. From germline, CDR1 is KGHSH and CDR2 LQKENI. CDR3 length: 16 amino acids. V lost 3 bases and J lost 2; bases outside the gene matches: 7. CDR3 region: CASSPTDRNGNQPQHF. As DNA, the CDR3 is TGTGCCAGCTCACCCACGGACAGGAATGGCAATCAGCCCCAGCATTTT.

The chain uses TRBV2 and TRBJ1-1; no clear D. Germline V gene lookup returns CDR1 SNHLY and CDR2 FYNNEI. This CDR3 has 14 amino acids. Trimming cost V 7 bases and J 4 bases, with 16 bases left between them. The CDR3 nucleotides are TGTGCCAGCATGTCGATTCATGGTGGCACTGAAGCTTTCTTT. Encoded protein: CASMSIHGGTEAFF.

This clone was counted once. This rearrangement joins TRBV5-1 to TRBJ2-4, with D perhaps matching TRBD1 (5 bases). CDR1 and CDR2 (germline): SGHRS, YFSETQ. V was clipped by 6 bases and J by 2 bases, with 18 bases between them. The CDR3 loop spans 16 amino acids. The chain's CDR3 is CASTQTEGVSKNIQYF. DNA for the CDR3: TGCGCCAGCACCCAAACCGAAGGGGTTTCCAAAAACATTCAGTACTTC.

The V and J genes are TRBV19 and TRBJ1-1; the D gene is possibly TRBD1 (5 bases). This CDR3 comprises 15 residues. CDR1 is LNHDA, CDR2 SQIVND, per germline (reference sequence). V was clipped by 4 bases and J by 5 bases, with 17 bases between them. The DNA of the CDR3 is TGTGCCAGTAGTACCCCCGGGACTGTAGGGACTGAAGCTTTCTTT. This sequence encodes CASSTPGTVGTEAFF.

This chain connects TRBV19 to TRBJ1-1; TRBD1 matches at 7 bases. The length of the CDR3 is 16 residues. Germline loops: CDR1 LNHDA, CDR2 SQIVND (reference sequence). Trimming cost V 1 base and J 1 base; bases outside gene matches: 6. The CDR3 region is CASSIGPDRANTEAFF. The CDR3, as DNA: TGTGCCAGTAGTATAGGCCCCGACAGGGCGAACACTGAAGCTTTCTTT.

V usage is TRBV15 and J usage is TRBJ1-2; D is perhaps TRBD1 (6 bases). CDR1 and CDR2 from the germline V gene are LNHNV and YYDKDF (reference sequence). The CDR3 length is 12 residues. V lost 0 bases, J lost 7 bases, and 6 bases lay in between. As DNA, the CDR3 is TGTGCCACCAGCAGAGACAGGGGTGGCTACACCTTC. This encodes CATSRDRGGYTF.

V gene TRBV4-2 combines with J gene TRBJ1-4; D call uncertain. With 1 base removed from V and 4 bases from J, the gap between germline ends came to 4 bases. There are 13 residues in the CDR3. The germline V gene has CDR1 LGHNA and CDR2 YNFKEQ. The chain's CDR3 is CASSQADNEKLFF. Written as DNA, the CDR3 is TGTGCCAGCAGCCAAGCGGATAATGAAAAACTGTTTTTT.

This chain uses TRBV5-1 with TRBJ1-1; D unresolved. The CDR3 has 15 residues. Germline V gene sequence: CDR1 SGHRS, CDR2 YFSETQ. V was cut by 0 bases and J by 0 bases, with 9 bases left in between. In nucleotides, the CDR3 is TGCGCCAGCAGCTTGGGGCAGGCCCTGAACACTGAAGCTTTCTTT. Translating gives CASSLGQALNTEAFF.

The chain is built from TRBV19 and TRBJ1-1; D is ambiguous. Trimming stripped 1 base from V and 4 bases from J, with 7 bases between. Looked up from germline, CDR1 is LNHDA and CDR2 is SQIVND (reference sequence). This CDR3 spans 13 amino acids. This chain's CDR3 is CASSIAWLTEAFF. As DNA, the CDR3 is TGTGCCAGTAGTATAGCGTGGCTCACTGAAGCTTTCTTT.

CDR3 nucleotides: TGCAGTGCTAGTGGACAGGGCCATGAGCAGTTCTTC. It specifies CSASGQGHEQFF. The chain joins TRBV20-1 to TRBJ2-1, with 8 bases identical to TRBD1. The CDR3 sequence is 12 residues long. The V gene end was trimmed by 3 bases and the J gene end by 8 bases; junction bases not matched to a gene: 3. Germline V gene lookup returns CDR1 DFQATT and CDR2 SNEGSKA (reference sequence).

This clone is deemed medium-sized. The chain joins TRBV7-3 to TRBJ2-2, with D possibly matching TRBD1 (6 bases). Trimming cost V 5 bases and J 2 bases, with 9 bases left between them. The V gene's germline CDR1 is SGHTA and CDR2 FQGTGA. This CDR3 spans 14 amino acids. The CDR3 nucleotides read TGTGCCAGCAGCCTGGACAGAAACACCGGGGAGCTGTTTTTT. It translates to CASSLDRNTGELFF.

V usage is TRBV24-1 and J usage is TRBJ2-5; no reliable D call. The ends were cut back, 3 bases at V and 3 bases at J, with 10 bases in the middle. CDR1 is KGHDR, CDR2 SFDVKD, per germline. The CDR3 totals 14 residues. CDR3 loop: CATSDRRGKETQYF. The CDR3, as DNA: TGTGCCACCAGTGATCGCCGCGGTAAAGAGACCCAGTACTTC.

This chain connects TRBV12-3 or TRBV12-4 to TRBJ1-2; 8 nucleotides match TRBD1. V was pared by 6 bases and J by 4 bases, with 4 bases of the junction left unmatched. The CDR3 contains 13 residues. CDR3 DNA sequence: TGTGCCAGCAGCAGGGGGCAGTTCTATGGCTACACCTTC. Translated, it gives CASSRGQFYGYTF.

The chain couples TRBV2 to TRBJ2-3, with D possibly matching TRBD1 (5 bases). Trimming removed 6 bases at V and 5 bases at J, with 9 bases between. CDR3 length: 12 amino acids. CDR1 is SNHLY, CDR2 FYNNEI, per germline. The CDR3 coding sequence is TGTGCCAGCAGGATGCAGGGAGATACGCAGTATTTT. This gives the protein CASRMQGDTQYF.

This clone has just one count. The V call is TRBV3-1 (or the pseudogene TRBV3-2), the J call TRBJ1-6; 8 bases line up with TRBD1. This CDR3 spans 14 amino acids. J lost 8 bases, V lost 8 bases, and 8 bases had no gene match. Germline CDR1 and CDR2: LGHDT and YNNKEL (reference sequence). The CDR3 DNA is TGTGCCAGCCGCGACAGGGGTCACGATTCACCCCTCCACTTT. It codes for CASRDRGHDSPLHF.

This chain joins TRBV3-1 (or the pseudogene TRBV3-2) and TRBJ1-5; D is undetermined. V was clipped by 4 bases and J by 4 bases, with 5 bases between them. Germline V gene sequence: CDR1 LGHDT, CDR2 YNNKEL (reference sequence). This CDR3 region has 12 residues. The CDR3: CASSLINQPQHF. CDR3 in DNA: TGTGCCAGCAGCCTTATTAATCAGCCCCAGCATTTT.

This clone has just one count. V is TRBV6-5 and J is TRBJ1-4, with a possible D match to TRBD1 (6 bases). Looked up from germline, CDR1 is MNHEY and CDR2 is SVGAGI. The CDR3 is made up of 14 amino acids. Trimming left V 6 bases short and J 6 bases short, with 14 bases between. The CDR3: CASRRPQGYEKLFF. The DNA for the CDR3 is TGTGCCAGCAGGAGACCGCAGGGGTATGAAAAACTGTTTTTT.

The gene calls are TRBV24-1 and TRBJ2-1; 8 positions agree with TRBD1. Unmatched junction bases numbered 6, after V lost 4 bases and J lost 5 bases. This CDR3 has 15 amino acids. Germline V CDR1 and CDR2: KGHDR, SFDVKD. CDR3 loop: CATSDPTGVDNEQFF. DNA of the CDR3: TGTGCCACCAGTGACCCGACAGGGGTGGACAATGAGCAGTTCTTC.

This chain links TRBV13 with TRBJ2-2; D perhaps matches TRBD2 (6 bases). Germline CDR1 is PRHDT and CDR2 is FYEKMQ (reference sequence). V shed 1 base and J shed 4 bases, with 10 bases lying between them. The CDR3 is made up of 15 amino acids. The CDR3 DNA reads as TGTGCCAGCAGCTTAGAACTAGCAGGCACCGGGGAGCTGTTTTTT. This gives the protein CASSLELAGTGELFF.

This chain uses TRBV2 with TRBJ1-1, with a weak D call TRBD1 (6 bases). The CDR3 contains 13 residues. Germline V gene sequence: CDR1 SNHLY, CDR2 FYNNEI. V lost 8 bases and J 1 base, leaving 11 bases between the germline ends. The CDR3 coding sequence is TGTGCCAGCCGAACGGACAGGAACACTGAAGCTTTCTTT. It specifies CASRTDRNTEAFF.

The rearrangement links TRBV5-6 to TRBJ2-3; no clear D. This CDR3 is built from 15 residues. Germline V lookup: CDR1 SGHDT, CDR2 YYEEEE. Trimming removed 0 bases at V and 1 base at J, with 9 bases between. The CDR3 sequence is CASSLESDRTDTQYF. The CDR3 nucleotides read TGTGCCAGCAGCTTGGAATCAGACCGCACAGATACGCAGTATTTT.

This clone was found once. The chain combines TRBV12-5 with TRBJ2-3; tentatively, D is TRBD1 or TRBD2 (6 bases each). Germline loops: CDR1 LGHNT, CDR2 FRNRAP. The ends were cut back, 5 bases at V and 6 bases at J, with 21 bases in the middle. The CDR3 spans 16 residues. The CDR3 here is CASGPTATGAPDTQYF. The CDR3 DNA sequence: TGTGCTAGTGGTCCCACTGCGACGGGGGCGCCGGATACGCAGTATTTT.